Listed here are 10 T cell receptor beta chains from one sample, sequenced in a study of molecular identifiers for immune sequencing clone quantification. In TCRdb, the PCR reads were re-called with MiXCR into one record per CDR3 protein. The sample has about 70,000 distinct CDR3 sequences, about 18% seen once. The sample was naive CD8+ T cells from blood, with Jurkat cell RNA spiked in. Subset of the sample: FACS-sorted CD8+CD4-CCR7+CD45RA+ naive T cells. The receptor set was obtained from a human donor in good health. Some libraries in this study had Jurkat cell RNA spiked in.

The table lists this clonotype with many counts. J is TRBJ2-3 and V is TRBV27; D possibly corresponds to TRBD2 (7 bases). Trimming removed 5 bases from V and 2 bases from J, with 11 bases in between. Germline loops: CDR1 MNHEY, CDR2 SMNVEV (reference sequence). The CDR3 consists of 14 residues. In DNA, the CDR3 is TGTGCCAGCAGTCCGGGGGGCTACACAGATACGCAGTATTTT. Protein sequence: CASSPGGYTDTQYF.

The rearrangement joins TRBV24-1 to TRBJ2-1, with D possibly being TRBD1 (6 bases). Germline loops: CDR1 KGHDR, CDR2 SFDVKD. This CDR3 has 13 residues. Trimming took off 2 bases at V and 9 bases at J, with 10 bases between the two ends. The CDR3 DNA reads TGTGCCACCAGTGATTCGTTCAGGGGTGAGCAGTTCTTC. It codes for CATSDSFRGEQFF.

Comments on this clonotype: A much more abundant neighbour one base away suggests this may be a read error. The rearrangement joins TRBV27 to TRBJ2-7; 9 bases agree with TRBD1. CDR3 length: 15 amino acids. With 4 bases clipped from V and 2 bases from J, the junction kept 6 bases outside the gene matches. CDR1 MNHEY and CDR2 SMNVEV come from the germline V gene (reference sequence). The CDR3 here is CASSSSGTGPYEQYF. DNA for the CDR3: TGTGCCAGCAGTTCGTCCGGGACAGGGCCCTACGAGCAGTACTTC.

This clonotype was counted ten times or more. V and J are TRBV7-6 and TRBJ2-3; D remains unclear. Trimming took off 0 bases at V and 1 base at J, with 5 bases between the two ends. The length of the CDR3 is 14 residues. The germline CDR1 and CDR2 sequences are SGHVS and FNYEAQ. The chain's CDR3 is CASSLAVRTDTQYF. The CDR3 coding sequence is TGTGCCAGCAGCTTAGCTGTCCGCACAGATACGCAGTATTTT.

Details on this clonotype: This may come from a read error, since a much larger clone is one base off. The chain has TRBV5-1 and TRBJ2-7, with 8 positions matching TRBD2. Germline V gene data show CDR1 as SGHRS and CDR2 as YFSETQ. The CDR3 is 16 residues long. V was pared by 2 bases and J by 5 bases, with 12 bases of the junction left unmatched. The CDR3 sequence: CASSLRGGLDTNEQYF. CDR3 in DNA: TGCGCCAGCAGCTTACGTGGGGGACTAGACACCAACGAGCAGTACTTC.

The chain links TRBV7-8 to TRBJ1-1, with a tentative D call TRBD1 (6 bases). The CDR3 runs to 15 residues. The germline V gene encodes CDR1 SGHVS and CDR2 FQNEAQ. V was trimmed by 1 base and J by 4 bases, leaving 13 bases between them. CDR3 amino acids: CASSLVAGVTTEAFF. The DNA for the CDR3 is TGTGCCAGCAGCTTAGTGGCAGGGGTGACCACTGAAGCTTTCTTT.

This clonotype was seen a few times. A much more abundant neighbour one base away suggests this may be a read error. The rearrangement links TRBV19 to TRBJ2-7; no firm D call. V was pared by 4 bases and J by 2 bases, with 18 bases between. Per germline, CDR1 LNHDA and CDR2 SQIVND (reference sequence). The CDR3 is 16 residues long. This CDR3 is CASSTAWAGYAYEQYF. CDR3 DNA sequence: TGTGCCAGTAGTACGGCGTGGGCAGGCTACGCCTACGAGCAGTACTTC.

This clonotype was seen ten or more times. The rearrangement links TRBV4-1 to TRBJ2-6; 15 bases are a match to TRBD2. This CDR3 is built from 23 residues. V was pared by 2 bases and J by 0 bases, with 14 bases of the junction left unmatched. Germline V gives CDR1 MGHRA, CDR2 YSYEKL. The CDR3 region is CASSQPYVGLAGGVNSGANVLTF. The CDR3 DNA is TGCGCCAGCAGCCAACCTTATGTGGGACTAGCGGGAGGAGTCAACTCTGGGGCCAACGTCCTGACTTTC.

This clonotype is a singleton in its sample. This could be a read error, since a much larger clone is one nucleotide away. CDR3 protein: CASGFPGLYEQYF. The CDR3 DNA follows: TGTGCCAGCGGCTTCCCAGGGTTATACGAGCAGTACTTC. The rearrangement uses TRBV7-9 and TRBJ2-7; possible D gene TRBD1, 5 bases. CDR3 length: 13 residues. Germline values: CDR1 SEHNR, CDR2 FQNEAQ (reference sequence).

This clonotype was seen ten or more times. V gene TRBV24-1 combines with J gene TRBJ2-1; 12 positions agree with TRBD2. The junction had 5 bases not matched to a gene; V was cut back by 4 bases and J by 8 bases. Germline V gene data show CDR1 as KGHDR and CDR2 as SFDVKD. This CDR3 spans 15 amino acids. CDR3 residues: CATSERTSGTDEQFF. The CDR3 nucleotides are TGTGCCACCAGTGAAAGGACTAGCGGGACGGATGAGCAGTTCTTC.